This is a list of T cell receptor beta chains from one sample in a study of blood T cell repertoires in COVID-19. Libraries were prepared by immunoSEQ multiplex PCR; TCRdb keeps only in-frame clonotypes and omits some of them. The top ten hold around 3.5% of the sample, which has 300,000 to 400,000 clones, roughly 89% seen once. Sample: peripheral blood. Every receptor here comes from a woman younger than 35 who had recovered from COVID-19. Each CDR3 is given with its conserved first and last residue. The D gene is left open where the match is weak. A clone size is listed for some rows: how often the clone was seen (once, few, many), or a class if it is expanded.

size,J,D,V,DNA,CDR3
-,TRBJ2-1,TRBD2,TRBV3-1/TRBV3-2,TGTGCCAGCAGCCAAGATGCCGGGAGGGGACGGGAAGGGGAGCAGTTCTTC,CASSQDAGRGREGEQFF
-,TRBJ1-2,-,TRBV27,TGTGCCAGCAGTTTCACAGGACGGATTTATGGCTACACCTTC,CASSFTGRIYGYTF
-,TRBJ2-1,TRBD2,TRBV5-1,TGCGCCAGCAGCTTGGGGACTAGCGGGAATGTCCGGCAGTTCTTC,CASSLGTSGNVRQFF
-,TRBJ1-1,TRBD1,TRBV29-1,TGCAGCGCCAGGACAGGGGGAAGGACTGAAGCTTTCTTT,CSARTGGRTEAFF
-,TRBJ1-4,TRBD1,TRBV25-1,TGTGCCAGCAGTCCGTGGACAGGTCCTAATGAAAAACTGTTTTTT,CASSPWTGPNEKLFF
-,TRBJ1-1,-,TRBV29-1,TGCAGCACCGCCAGGTATGAGAACACTGAAGCTTTCTTT,CSTARYENTEAFF
-,TRBJ2-2,-,TRBV9,TGTGCCAGCAGCGTATCGCTTGTAAATGTGGGGCGCGGAACCGGGGAGCTGTTTTTT,CASSVSLVNVGRGTGELFF
once,TRBJ1-2,-,TRBV5-4,TGTGCCAGCAGCCCTGAGTTCAATACTAACTATGGCTACACCTTC,CASSPEFNTNYGYTF
-,TRBJ1-3,TRBD1,TRBV9,TGTGCCAGCAGCCGAACTGGTTGGGACAGGGAACGAAACACCATATATTTT,CASSRTGWDRERNTIYF
once,TRBJ2-5,-,TRBV9,TGTGCCAGCAGCGTAGCTCCCGGGACAAGGGAGACCCAGTACTTC,CASSVAPGTRETQYF
-,TRBJ2-5,TRBD1,TRBV7-9,TGTGCCAGCAGCGGCCGGACAGGGATGTCGGAGACCCAGTACTTC,CASSGRTGMSETQYF
-,TRBJ2-1,-,TRBV5-8,TGTGCCAGCAGCTCGAGGGGCGGGATCTACAATGAGCAGTTCTTC,CASSSRGGIYNEQFF
-,TRBJ2-2,-,TRBV2,TGTGCCAGCAGAGAGGCAGCGAACACCGGGGAGCTGTTTTTT,CASREAANTGELFF
-,TRBJ1-2,TRBD1,TRBV15,TGTGCCACCAACCCCGGGACAGGGGGCTTTAGACATGGCTACACCTTC,CATNPGTGGFRHGYTF
-,TRBJ1-2,-,TRBV5-1,TGCGCCAGCAGCTTGGGCTTTCAGTATGGCTACACCTTC,CASSLGFQYGYTF
-,TRBJ1-5,-,TRBV30,TGTGCCTGGAGCAGAAGAGGCGGGGCCGGAGGCAATCAGCCCCAGCATTTT,CAWSRRGGAGGNQPQHF
-,TRBJ2-3,TRBD2,TRBV11-2,TGTGCCAGCAGCCCTCGGGGGGTAAGCACAGATACGCAGTATTTT,CASSPRGVSTDTQYF
-,TRBJ1-1,TRBD1,TRBV18,TGTGCCAGCTCACAGACAGGGGACACTGAAGCTTTCTTT,CASSQTGDTEAFF
once,TRBJ1-3,TRBD1,TRBV18,TGTGCCAGCTCGCCTACAGGGGGGTCGTTCGGAAACACCATATATTTT,CASSPTGGSFGNTIYF